This T cell receptor beta chain emerged from a study of OX40 agonist ivuxolimab in advanced cancers. Turning to the study itself: The dose-escalation cohort was about 83% male, with a mean age of around 60 years, ranging roughly 23 to 90.

General study findings and limits: Clonal expansion by week 6 occurred in CD4+ and CD8+ blood T cells (at 0.1 to 3.0 mg/kg). Part of the nonresponder group also had normalized T-cell clonal expansion that was low.

Trimming removed 10 bases at V and 8 bases at J, with 18 bases between. The CDR3 runs 13 residues. Germline V gene lookup returns CDR1 MRHNA and CDR2 SNTAGT. As concerns this clone: What it recognizes is unknown.

A history of autoimmune disease or systemic immunosuppression excluded patients. The data were produced by immunoSEQ multiplex PCR, yet TCRdb's version contains in-frame clones alone and is incomplete. The sample lists tens of thousands of clones, roughly nine tenths occurring once. This TCR was sampled from an adult with an advanced solid tumor such as melanoma, head and neck, liver or kidney cancer. Sample: CD4+ or CD8+ T cells sorted from blood, taken in a trial of the OX40 agonist ivuxolimab. The chain recombines TRBV6-4 with TRBJ2-1; D is possibly TRBD2 (5 bases). The DNA of the CDR3 is TGTGCCACCTGTGAGATGGAGGCCGATGAGCAGTTCTTC. This translates into CATCEMEADEQFF.